This T cell receptor (beta chain) appears in the sequencing data of a study of blood T cell repertoires in COVID-19. Study background: Samples of COVID-19 (acute and convalescent) were obtained from the United States, Italy and Spain. PBMCs, B-cell-depleted T cells, or T cells were the source of the cDNA or gDNA that made up the material.

V trimming: 0 bases; J trimming: 2 bases; junction bases outside the gene matches: 1. This CDR3 is built from 16 residues. The germline CDR1 and CDR2 sequences are MNHEY and SMNVEV (reference sequence). In the study's own analysis: Amplifying reference gene primers gave estimates of nucleated cell counts. Measured with immunoSEQ multiplex PCR; TCRdb has only the in-frame clones, and not every one. Clonal size and the V and J genes are those of that table, whereas D and trimming came from the DNA. The repertoire holds a few hundred thousand clones, 70% to 90% seen once, with around 6.6% in the top ten.

The sequencing sample was made of peripheral blood. The chain couples TRBV27 to TRBJ2-6; 7 bases map to TRBD2. This sequence originates from a man between 18 and 35 years old who had recovered from COVID-19. CDR3 in amino acids: CASSLSGGPGANVLTF. The DNA of the CDR3 is TGTGCCAGCAGTTTATCGGGAGGGCCTGGGGCCAACGTCCTGACTTTC. Combining the CDR3 with reference TRBV27 and TRBJ2-6 gives the whole variable domain EAQVTQNPRYLITVTGKKLTVTCSQNMNHEYMSWYRQDPGLGLRQIYYSMNVEVTDKGDVPEGYKVSRKEKRNFPLILESPSPNQTSLYFCASSLSGGPGANVLTFGAGSRLTVL.